This TCR beta chain came from a study of Graves' ophthalmopathy and Graves' hyperthyroidism. This clonotype is medium-sized within its sample. The germline V gene encodes CDR1 SQVTM and CDR2 ANQGSEA. Losses at the gene ends were 6 bases for V and 8 bases for J; bases not matched to a gene: 6. The CDR3 has 12 amino acids. Amplifying from RNA transcripts, the study obtained TCR beta CDR3 regions. The first-round RT-PCR employed HTBI primers together with the Qiagen OneStep RT-PCR kit. A multiplex PCR was then performed as the second round. TCRdb re-called the multiplex PCR reads through MiXCR, storing one row per CDR3 protein. In the table there are 200,000 to 300,000 distinct CDR3 sequences, 40% to 50% of which are singletons.

The sample was peripheral blood. This clonotype was obtained from an adult man with Graves' ophthalmopathy. This chain joins TRBV29-1 and TRBJ1-2; 10 positions match TRBD1. The CDR3 bases are TGCAGCGTCGTCGGGACAGGGGAAGGCTACACCTTC. Translation: CSVVGTGEGYTF.